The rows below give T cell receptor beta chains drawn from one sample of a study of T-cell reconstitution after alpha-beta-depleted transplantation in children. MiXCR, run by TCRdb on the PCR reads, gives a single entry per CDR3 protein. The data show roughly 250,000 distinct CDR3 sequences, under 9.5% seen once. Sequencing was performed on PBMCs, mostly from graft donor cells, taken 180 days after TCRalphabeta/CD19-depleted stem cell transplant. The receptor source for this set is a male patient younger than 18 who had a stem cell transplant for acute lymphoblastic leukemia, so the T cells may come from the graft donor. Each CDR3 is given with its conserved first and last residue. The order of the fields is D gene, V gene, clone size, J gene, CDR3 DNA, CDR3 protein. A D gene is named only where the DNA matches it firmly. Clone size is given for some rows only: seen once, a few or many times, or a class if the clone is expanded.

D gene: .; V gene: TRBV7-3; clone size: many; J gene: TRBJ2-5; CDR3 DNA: TGTGCCAGCAGCTTAAGCCTAGCCCGGGGAGAGACCCAGTACTTC; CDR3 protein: CASSLSLARGETQYF
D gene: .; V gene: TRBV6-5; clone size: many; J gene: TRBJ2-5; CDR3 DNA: TGTGCCAGCAGTTACGGGGGGCCCCGGGGAGGGGAGACCCAGTACTTC; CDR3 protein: CASSYGGPRGGETQYF
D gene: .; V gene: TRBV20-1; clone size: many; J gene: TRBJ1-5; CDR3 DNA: TGCAGTGCCGGGGGGGTCCTTAGCAATCAGCCCCAGCATTTT; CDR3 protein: CSAGGVLSNQPQHF
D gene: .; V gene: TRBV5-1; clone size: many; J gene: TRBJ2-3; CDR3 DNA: TGCGCCAGCAGCTTGGCCGCAGGCACAGATACGCAGTATTTT; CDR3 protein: CASSLAAGTDTQYF
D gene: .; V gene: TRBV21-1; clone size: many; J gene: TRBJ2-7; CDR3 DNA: TGTGCCAGCAGCAACACGTGGGTTCAGACGGCCTCCTACGAGCAGTACTTC; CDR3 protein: CASSNTWVQTASYEQYF
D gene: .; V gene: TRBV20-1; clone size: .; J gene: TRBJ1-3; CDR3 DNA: TGCAGTGCCCCACAGCGAGGAAACACCATATATTTT; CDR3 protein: CSAPQRGNTIYF
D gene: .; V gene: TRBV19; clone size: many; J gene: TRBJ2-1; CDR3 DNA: TGTGCCAGTAGTATCACGCGTGGTACTGAGCAGTTCTTC; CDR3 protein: CASSITRGTEQFF
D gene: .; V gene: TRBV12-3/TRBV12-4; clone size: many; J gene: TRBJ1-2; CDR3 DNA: TGTGCCAGCAGTTTGGCGCAGGCGAACTATGGCTACACCTTC; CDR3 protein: CASSLAQANYGYTF
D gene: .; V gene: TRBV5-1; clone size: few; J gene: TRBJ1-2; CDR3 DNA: TGCGCCAGCAGCCGTAACGGGGCGGAGGGCTACACCTTC; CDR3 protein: CASSRNGAEGYTF
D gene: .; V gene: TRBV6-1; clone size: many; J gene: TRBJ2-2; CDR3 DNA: TGTGCCAGCAGTGAACAGATCACCGGGGAGCTGTTTTTT; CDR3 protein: CASSEQITGELFF
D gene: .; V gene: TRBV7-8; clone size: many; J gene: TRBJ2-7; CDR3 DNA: TGTGCCAGCAGCTTAGCACTTAGCGACATCTACGAGCAGTACTTC; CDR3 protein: CASSLALSDIYEQYF